This T cell receptor beta chain appears in the sequencing data of a study of OX40 agonist ivuxolimab in advanced cancers. TCRdb keeps only in-frame clones here, not all; method: immunoSEQ multiplex PCR. Counted here are about 97,000 clones, 80% to 90% occurring once; the ten biggest clones make up over 4.5%. V was cut by 1 base and J by 1 base, with 12 bases left in between. There are 16 residues in the CDR3. Germline loops: CDR1 SGHNT, CDR2 YYREEE (reference sequence). The clonotype was recovered from an adult with an advanced solid tumor such as melanoma, head and neck, liver or kidney cancer. The material was CD4+ or CD8+ T cells sorted from blood, obtained in a trial of the OX40 agonist ivuxolimab. The chain carries TRBV5-4 and TRBJ2-1; TRBD1 might be the D (7 bases). The CDR3 loop is CASSLMTGRSYNEQFF. The CDR3, as DNA: TGTGCCAGCAGCTTGATGACAGGGAGGTCCTACAATGAGCAGTTCTTC.